The T cell receptor beta chain under discussion was sequenced for a study of cytomegalovirus exposure and HLA in healthy donors. Study observations and caveats: Among the most significant clusters, several appeared linked to common viral pathogens in a later analysis. Associated with HLA alleles at 0.05 false discovery rate in a later analysis were about 17,000 TCR beta sequences.

The CDR3 is 15 residues long. PCR employed 60 Vbeta and 13 Jbeta primers. Produced via immunoSEQ multiplex PCR; TCRdb's table is partial and in-frame only. The sample lists fewer than 200,000 clones; more than 65% were seen once. Concerning this clone itself: What it binds is not known.

The sequenced sample consisted of PBMCs. V and J are TRBV12-2 and TRBJ1-5. TRBV12-2 is a listed pseudogene. The clonotype comes from a woman aged 45 to 65 in good health and CMV-seronegative. In DNA, the CDR3 is TGTGCAAGTCGCTTAGCGTTTTCGGGAGGTCAGCCCCAGCATTTT. Its protein product is CASRLAFSGGQPQHF.